A selection of T cell receptor beta chains follows, all from one sample in a study of early T cells in non-severe SARS-CoV-2 infection. TCRdb passed the 5' RACE reads through MiXCR, listing each CDR3 protein once. The profile shows over 90,000 distinct CDR3 sequences, over 9.5% of them singletons. The input for sequencing was whole blood, taken at baseline. All receptors derive from an adult who was a healthcare worker with PCR-confirmed SARS-CoV-2 infection or an uninfected control (not recorded which). CDR3s include the opening cysteine and the closing phenylalanine or tryptophan. D genes are given only for firm matches.

d_gene,v_gene,j_gene,CDR3aa
-,TRBV3-1,TRBJ1-6,CASSQESRPGMALHF
TRBD2,TRBV2,TRBJ2-1,CASSREAHSYNEQFF
TRBD1,TRBV7-9,TRBJ1-6,CASSPSTGSFSPLHF
-,TRBV11-2,TRBJ2-2,CASSSSEVVAGELFF
-,TRBV28,TRBJ2-3,CASSLFTGASTDTQYF
-,TRBV6-1,TRBJ2-1,CASSSRGTRNEQFF
-,TRBV12-3/TRBV12-4,TRBJ1-1,CASHRTREGEEAFF
-,TRBV11-2,TRBJ2-4,CASSLTGGGNIQYF
-,TRBV3-1,TRBJ2-3,CASSQVPETTQYF
-,TRBV20-1,TRBJ2-7,CSARGPTSSYEQYF
TRBD1,TRBV7-9,TRBJ1-4,CASSSGQGRHDFEKLFF
-,TRBV12-3/TRBV12-4,TRBJ2-2,CASSTWDTGELFF
-,TRBV11-3,TRBJ1-1,CASSLSANTEAFF
TRBD1,TRBV11-2,TRBJ2-1,CASSLGDRGRNEQFF
TRBD1,TRBV28,TRBJ1-1,CASSSASGTGLAEAFF
TRBD1,TRBV6-6,TRBJ2-2,CASSPGTEHTGELFF
TRBD2,TRBV6-2/TRBV6-3,TRBJ2-3,CASSYLGLAGPTDTQYF
TRBD2,TRBV27,TRBJ2-1,CASSLSASGGASYNEQFF
-,TRBV21-1,TRBJ2-1,CAVSSEFF
-,TRBV6-1,TRBJ2-1,CASSGATIYNEQFF
-,TRBV5-4,TRBJ2-5,CASSNPASAQTQYF
TRBD2,TRBV6-1,TRBJ2-7,CASSDPTSGRNYEQYF
-,TRBV7-6,TRBJ2-1,CASSLGAGSYNEQFF
-,TRBV14,TRBJ2-3,CASSQDQFLSTDTQYF
TRBD1,TRBV28,TRBJ1-1,CASSLRDRDAEAFF
TRBD1,TRBV25-1,TRBJ2-7,CASSDAMRTGRPYEQYF
TRBD2,TRBV20-1,TRBJ2-3,CSAPTSGRSTDTQYF
-,TRBV18,TRBJ2-3,CASSPGLESTDTQYF
-,TRBV30,TRBJ2-7,CAWRGTYEQYF
-,TRBV6-5,TRBJ1-1,CASSYGEATEAFF
-,TRBV12-3/TRBV12-4,TRBJ2-4,CASSLTETLGVGAKNIQYF
-,TRBV20-1,TRBJ1-5,CSALLGGRGNQPQHF
TRBD2,TRBV29-1,TRBJ2-1,CSVDTSGNPGNEQFF
TRBD2,TRBV2,TRBJ2-7,CASSPLAGGGTYEQYF
-,TRBV7-6,TRBJ2-1,CASSLAIHLSNEQFF
-,TRBV28,TRBJ1-2,CASSHVPGTTGGYTF
-,TRBV27,TRBJ2-3,CASSHSSTDTQYF